The present TCR beta chain was sequenced within a study of immune evolution from preneoplasia to lung adenocarcinoma. Histologic diagnosis was independently verified by two lung pathologists. Clones were sequenced by immunoSEQ multiplex PCR, and TCRdb holds only the in-frame ones, with some missing. The repertoire consists of 3,500 to 5,000 clones, with over 60% occurring once and the leading ten covering less than 9.5%. Material for sequencing was FFPE adjacent normal lung tissue. This clonotype was obtained from a person aged 55-80 years with lung adenocarcinoma.

CDR3: CASSLRQDSYEQYF. The CDR3, as DNA: TGCGCCAGCAGCCTGAGACAGGACTCCTACGAGCAGTACTTC. The chain carries TRBV10-1 and TRBJ2-7; TRBD1 is a possible D gene (6 bases). CDR3 length: 14 amino acids. Germline V gene sequence: CDR1 WNHNN, CDR2 SYGVQD (reference sequence). V lost 6 bases and J lost 0, with 12 bases in between.